The 27 T cell receptor beta chains listed next were all sequenced from one sample in a study of vaccination effects on CD4 cells after COVID-19. Pools of viral peptides were used by the ViraFEST assay to expand antigen-specific CD4+ T cells ahead of sequencing. CD4+ T cells were isolated after 10 days of culture. No vaccinee had earlier SARS-CoV-2 infection, and nucleocapsid antibodies were negative. Profiling relied on immunoSEQ multiplex PCR, and the TCRdb table lists in-frame clones only, not all of them. The data hold 20,000 to 25,000 clones, with about 63% observed a single time. Antigen specificity for these receptors is unknown. Sequenced here: CD4+ T cells from PBMCs cultured with HCoV-NL63 spike peptides, sampled before COVID-19 vaccination. The receptors originated from a human donor who received a COVID-19 vaccine.

This clone has only a few counts. This rearrangement joins TRBV5-4 to TRBJ2-4, with D maybe TRBD2 (5 bases). Germline V gives CDR1 SGHNT, CDR2 YYREEE (reference sequence). V was trimmed by 1 base and J by 5 bases, leaving 7 bases between them. The CDR3 spans 13 residues. The DNA for the CDR3 is TGTGCCAGCAGCTTGTACGGGGAAAACATTCAGTACTTC. Translation: CASSLYGENIQYF.

The table lists this clone with a few counts. This chain connects TRBV5-6 to TRBJ2-7; weak D call: TRBD1 (6 bases). The V gene's germline CDR1 is SGHDT and CDR2 YYEEEE. The CDR3 extends over 13 amino acids. Trimming cost V 4 bases and J 2 bases, with 10 bases left between them. The CDR3 nucleotides are TGTGCCAGCAGCCAGGGGAGAACCTACGAGCAGTACTTC. Its protein product is CASSQGRTYEQYF.

The V call is TRBV3-1 (or the pseudogene TRBV3-2), the J call TRBJ2-1, with 7 bases identical to TRBD2. Germline V gene lookup returns CDR1 LGHDT and CDR2 YNNKEL (reference sequence). The V and J ends lost 3 bases and 1 base, in that order; junction bases with no gene match: 3. CDR3 length: 15 residues. The CDR3 protein is CASSHGAGSYNEQFF. Here the CDR3 DNA reads TGTGCCAGCAGCCACGGAGCGGGATCCTACAATGAGCAGTTCTTC.

V gene TRBV4-1 combines with J gene TRBJ2-3; D unclear. Trimming left V 3 bases short and J 1 base short, with 8 bases between. CDR3 length: 14 amino acids. Germline values: CDR1 MGHRA, CDR2 YSYEKL. In DNA, the CDR3 is TGCGCCAGCAGCCAGAAATCAGGCACAGATACGCAGTATTTT. Encoded protein: CASSQKSGTDTQYF.

The chain uses TRBV11-2 and TRBJ2-2; D unclear. Germline-derived CDR1 and CDR2 are SGHAT and FQNNGV. Deletions cut 5 bases from V and 7 bases from J, with 11 bases between. The CDR3 length is 13 residues. CDR3 region: CASSLFELGELFF. The DNA of the CDR3 is TGTGCCAGCAGCCTCTTCGAGCTCGGGGAGCTGTTTTTT.

This rearrangement joins TRBV5-5 to TRBJ1-1; D is uncertain. The CDR3 is made up of 14 amino acids. In germline, CDR1 is SGHKS, CDR2 YYEKEE (reference sequence). V lost 4 bases and J lost 8, with 18 bases in between. CDR3 nucleotide sequence: TGTGCCAGCAGCGTGTCGGGCCCACTCCCGGAAGCTTTCTTT. Translated: CASSVSGPLPEAFF.

J is TRBJ2-5 and V is TRBV29-1; TRBD1 matches at 7 bases. CDR1 and CDR2 from the germline V gene are SQVTM and ANQGSEA. J was trimmed by 1 base and V by 3 bases; bases with no gene match: 8. The CDR3 sequence is 15 residues long. CDR3 sequence: CSVDSPTGIQETQYF. CDR3 bases: TGCAGCGTTGATTCCCCGACAGGGATCCAAGAGACCCAGTACTTC.

In its sample, this clone was seen many times. The gene calls are TRBV3-1 (or the pseudogene TRBV3-2) and TRBJ1-2; D is unclear. The length of the CDR3 is 13 residues. Between the trimmed V and J ends, which lost 2 bases and 8 bases, there was a span of 12 bases. From germline, CDR1 is LGHDT and CDR2 YNNKEL (reference sequence). CDR3 DNA sequence: TGTGCCAGCAGCCAACGGACTGACGGCGGCTACACCTTC. Translating it yields CASSQRTDGGYTF.

This clone has only one observation. This chain joins TRBV30 and TRBJ2-1, with 8 positions matching TRBD2. Germline V CDR1 and CDR2: GTSNPN, SVGIG (reference sequence). With V trimmed by 8 bases and J by 5 bases, 11 bases remained unmatched. This CDR3 spans 14 amino acids. The CDR3 is CARASGGLHNEQFF. The CDR3 DNA follows: TGTGCCCGCGCGTCGGGGGGGCTTCACAATGAGCAGTTCTTC.

This clone was counted a few times. The rearrangement links TRBV12-3 or TRBV12-4 to TRBJ2-2, with TRBD1 matching over 8 bases. J was trimmed by 9 bases and V by 2 bases; bases with no gene match: 2. The CDR3 totals 13 residues. This CDR3 is CASSLQGAWELFF. CDR3 nucleotide sequence: TGTGCCAGCAGTTTACAGGGGGCTTGGGAGCTGTTTTTT.

This clone was detected only a few times. The chain joins TRBV27 to TRBJ2-2, with 8 bases identical to TRBD1. V gave up 6 bases and J gave up 4 bases; unmatched junction bases: 7. This CDR3 region has 15 residues. CDR1 MNHEY and CDR2 SMNVEV come from the germline V gene (reference sequence). CDR3 sequence: CASSPTGVITGELFF. In nucleotides, the CDR3 is TGTGCCAGCAGCCCGACAGGGGTTATCACCGGGGAGCTGTTTTTT.

This clone occurred a few times. The rearrangement joins TRBV30 to TRBJ1-2; 7 nucleotides line up with TRBD1. V trimming: 0 bases; J trimming: 4 bases; junction bases outside the gene matches: 14. The CDR3 is made up of 17 amino acids. Germline lookup yields CDR1 GTSNPN and CDR2 SVGIG (reference sequence). The CDR3 DNA sequence: TGTGCCTGGAGTGTCCCAGGGACAGCCAAACCCTTCTATGGCTACACCTTC. Residues: CAWSVPGTAKPFYGYTF.

This chain joins TRBV12-3 or TRBV12-4 and TRBJ1-2; D gene uncertain. The CDR3 length is 13 residues. V dropped 3 bases and J dropped 8 bases, with 13 bases sitting between them. In DNA form, the CDR3 reads TGTGCCAGCAGTTTGTGGACCGACGGCGGCTACACCTTC. It specifies CASSLWTDGGYTF.

The rearrangement links TRBV2 to TRBJ2-3, with TRBD1 matching 7 bases. Per germline, CDR1 SNHLY and CDR2 FYNNEI. V lost 4 bases and J lost 4; bases outside the gene matches: 8. The CDR3 has 15 amino acids. Written as DNA, the CDR3 is TGTGCCAGCAGTGGAGGGGGCATAGGAGCAGATACGCAGTATTTT. This sequence encodes CASSGGGIGADTQYF.

This clone was recorded only once. DNA for the CDR3: TGTGCCAGCAGCCGTGCGCGGGGGCGCGAGCTCACCGGGGAGCTGTTTTTT. It is translated as CASSRARGRELTGELFF. The chain recombines TRBV5-4 with TRBJ2-2, with a possible D match to TRBD2 (7 bases). Germline V gene data show CDR1 as SGHNT and CDR2 as YYREEE (reference sequence). The CDR3 totals 17 residues. Trimming removed 4 bases at V and 4 bases at J, with 20 bases between.

The chain links TRBV5-4 to TRBJ1-5; D is possibly TRBD1 (6 bases). Per germline, CDR1 SGHNT and CDR2 YYREEE (reference sequence). Trimming removed 3 bases at V and 3 bases at J, with 10 bases between. This CDR3 contains 14 residues. The CDR3 spells CASSSGQPNQPQHF. CDR3 DNA: TGTGCCAGCAGCTCAGGACAGCCCAATCAGCCCCAGCATTTT. The full variable domain, rest sourced from reference TRBV5-4 and TRBJ1-5, is ETGVTQSPTHLIKTRGQQVTLRCSSQSGHNTVSWYQQALGQGPQFIFQYYREEENGRGNFPPRFSGLQFPNYSSELNVNALELDDSALYLCASSSGQPNQPQHFGDGTRLSIL.

The rearrangement links TRBV10-1 to TRBJ2-7; 12 bases are shared with TRBD1. The CDR3 consists of 14 residues. The V segment lost 2 bases and the J segment 6 bases; nucleotides outside the gene matches: 2. Germline V lookup: CDR1 WNHNN, CDR2 SYGVQD (reference sequence). CDR3 in DNA: TGCGCCAGCAGTGAGGGGACAGGGGGCGGCGAGCAGTACTTC. Protein sequence: CASSEGTGGGEQYF.

This clone was seen only a few times. V and J are TRBV3-1 (or the pseudogene TRBV3-2) and TRBJ2-5, with D uncertain. This CDR3 region has 12 residues. Between the trimmed V and J ends, which lost 4 bases and 5 bases, there was a span of 8 bases. Looked up from germline, CDR1 is LGHDT and CDR2 is YNNKEL (reference sequence). The CDR3 DNA follows: TGTGCCAGCAGCCCCTGGGGTGAGACCCAGTACTTC. It codes for CASSPWGETQYF.

This clone was seen a handful of times. V usage is TRBV7-9 and J usage is TRBJ2-5; no reliable D call. The germline V gene has CDR1 SEHNR and CDR2 FQNEAQ (reference sequence). CDR3 length equals 17 residues. Between the trimmed V and J ends, which lost 3 bases and 2 bases, there was a span of 19 bases. The CDR3 spells CASSFVYRTLRQETQYF. CDR3 sequence (DNA): TGTGCCAGCAGCTTTGTATACCGGACGCTGAGGCAAGAGACCCAGTACTTC.

The V gene is TRBV27, the J gene TRBJ1-2, with a tentative D call TRBD1 (5 bases). V was cut by 3 bases and J by 3 bases, with 8 bases left in between. Germline V gene lookup returns CDR1 MNHEY and CDR2 SMNVEV (reference sequence). This CDR3 has 13 residues. The CDR3 bases are TGTGCCAGCAGTTTCAAGGGACACTATGGCTACACCTTC. Its protein product is CASSFKGHYGYTF.

This clone was seen a few times. The chain uses TRBV27 and TRBJ2-3; D is undetermined. Germline lookup yields CDR1 MNHEY and CDR2 SMNVEV (reference sequence). There are 13 residues in the CDR3. Trimming took off 3 bases at V and 0 bases at J, with 4 bases between the two ends. The CDR3 DNA sequence: TGTGCCAGCAGTTTGGACAGCACAGATACGCAGTATTTT. Protein: CASSLDSTDTQYF.

The CDR3 reads CASSDKGASGTDTQYF. The DNA of the CDR3 is TGTGCCAGCAGTGACAAGGGGGCTAGCGGCACAGATACGCAGTATTTT. This chain links TRBV6-4 with TRBJ2-3, with D maybe TRBD1 (7 bases). Germline V gives CDR1 MRHNA, CDR2 SNTAGT. CDR3 length: 16 amino acids. V lost 2 bases and J 1 base, leaving 13 bases between the germline ends.

This clone has just a few counts. V is TRBV4-1 and J is TRBJ1-1, with D unresolved. The CDR3 is made up of 16 amino acids. Germline V gene lookup returns CDR1 MGHRA and CDR2 YSYEKL. Trimming took off 1 base at V and 4 bases at J, with 16 bases between the two ends. CDR3 region: CASSQASVQMGTEAFF. The DNA for the CDR3 is TGCGCCAGCAGCCAAGCCTCGGTACAAATGGGCACTGAAGCTTTCTTT.

The chain recombines TRBV3-1 (or the pseudogene TRBV3-2) with TRBJ1-2; D is unresolved. Trimming cost V 1 base and J 8 bases, with 17 bases left between them. This CDR3 region has 15 residues. Germline V gene lookup returns CDR1 LGHDT and CDR2 YNNKEL (reference sequence). DNA of the CDR3: TGTGCCAGCAGCCAAGGCCTCGGAGTTCCAGGCGGCTACACCTTC. Its translation is CASSQGLGVPGGYTF.

The gene calls are TRBV24-1 and TRBJ1-1, with 8 bases fitting TRBD1. V lost 3 bases and J lost 4; bases outside the gene matches: 0. The CDR3 is 13 residues long. Germline values: CDR1 KGHDR, CDR2 SFDVKD. CDR3 region: CATSDTGGTEAFF. CDR3 in DNA: TGTGCCACCAGTGATACAGGGGGCACTGAAGCTTTCTTT.

V and J are TRBV6-1 and TRBJ2-7; either TRBD1 or TRBD2 may supply D (7 bases each). The CDR3 is made up of 15 amino acids. Trimming shortened V by 1 base and J by 0 bases, and 10 bases separated the two germline ends. The germline V gene encodes CDR1 MNHNS and CDR2 SASEGT. The CDR3 coding sequence is TGTGCCAGCAGTGAAGGGGAGGGGGCCTCCTACGAGCAGTACTTC. Encoded protein: CASSEGEGASYEQYF.

This clone was detected only a few times. The rearrangement links TRBV5-1 to TRBJ2-2; D is perhaps TRBD1 (5 bases). V lost 3 bases, J lost 1 base, and 7 bases lay in between. Germline-derived CDR1 and CDR2 are SGHRS and YFSETQ. The CDR3 is 14 residues long. CDR3 amino acids: CASSSQGNTGELFF. CDR3 bases: TGCGCCAGCAGCTCGCAGGGGAACACCGGGGAGCTGTTTTTT.